The 28 T cell receptor beta chains presented below share a single source sample, sequenced in a study of cytomegalovirus exposure and HLA in healthy donors (dated by TCRdb to 2015 to 2018). Library preparation was by the immunoSEQ multiplex PCR assay. For the multiplex PCR, a mixture combining 60 forward primers for TCR Vbeta segments and 13 reverse primers for TCR Jbeta segments was used. TCRdb obtained this table from immuneACCESS and retained in-frame rearrangements with V and J assigned. These tables miss some clones; where compared with another copy, unresolved V genes account for less than half of the shortfall, and the remainder is unexplained. The sample table gives fewer than 60,000 clones. Approximately 12% of the sample lies in the top ten. The specimen was PBMCs. These receptors came from a woman in her 30s in good health and CMV-seropositive.

The V and J genes are TRBV6-6 and TRBJ2-7; no reliable D call. The CDR3 spans 13 residues. Trimming left V 9 bases short and J 4 bases short, with 16 bases between. Germline V gene lookup returns CDR1 MNHNY and CDR2 SVGAGI (reference sequence). CDR3 sequence reads: CASSPGFEYEQYF. DNA of the CDR3: TGTGCCAGTTCTCCGGGTTTTGAGTACGAGCAGTACTTC.

The V and J genes are TRBV7-9 and TRBJ2-1; 8 nucleotides align to TRBD1. Germline V CDR1 and CDR2: SEHNR, FQNEAQ (reference sequence). J was trimmed by 3 bases and V by 5 bases; bases with no gene match: 6. This CDR3 comprises 15 residues. The DNA of the CDR3 is TGTGCCAGCAGCCCTCCCGGACAGGGCTACAATGAGCAGTTCTTC. This encodes CASSPPGQGYNEQFF. Filled out from reference TRBV7-9 and TRBJ2-1, the complete variable domain reads DTGVSQNPRHKITKRGQNVTFRCDPISEHNRLYWYRQTLGQGPEFLTYFQNEAQLEKSRLLSDRFSAERPKGSFSTLEIQRTEQGDSAMYLCASSPPGQGYNEQFFGPGTRLTVL.

The chain joins TRBV2 to TRBJ2-7; 7 nucleotides line up with TRBD2. This CDR3 region has 14 residues. The V and J ends lost 2 bases and 4 bases, in that order; junction bases with no gene match: 5. From germline, CDR1 is SNHLY and CDR2 FYNNEI. This CDR3 is CASSERDYDYEQYF. The CDR3 region has the DNA TGTGCCAGCAGTGAAAGGGACTACGATTACGAGCAGTACTTC.

On this clone itself: Germline and junction disagree at one end, which may indicate a read error. The V gene is TRBV18, the J gene TRBJ2-3, with D maybe TRBD1 (5 bases). The germline V gene encodes CDR1 KGHSH and CDR2 LQKENI. This CDR3 contains 16 residues. CDR3 nucleotides: TGTGCCAGCTCACCAGTGGGGCGGAGATCCACAGATAAGCAGTATTTT. Translation gives CASSPVGRRSTDKQYF. The whole variable domain, remainder taken from reference TRBV18 and TRBJ2-3, is NAGVMQNPRHLVRRRGQEARLRCSPMKGHSHVYWYRQLPEEGLKFMVYLQKENIIDESGMPKERFSAEFPKEGPSILRIQQVVRGDSAAYFCASSPVGRRSTDKQYFGPGTRLTVL.

The rearrangement joins TRBV12-5 to TRBJ1-1, with D tentatively TRBD1 (6 bases). V lost 6 bases to trimming and J lost 5 bases, with 13 bases between them. CDR3 length: 13 residues. Looked up from germline, CDR1 is LGHNT and CDR2 is FRNRAP. In DNA, the CDR3 is TGTGCTAGTGGACCACAGGGATTTACTGAAGCTTTCTTT. It yields the protein CASGPQGFTEAFF.

The V call is TRBV28, the J call TRBJ2-7, with a tentative D call TRBD2 (5 bases). The V and J ends lost 2 bases and 0 bases respectively, with 11 bases between them. Germline values: CDR1 MDHEN, CDR2 SYDVKM. CDR3 size: 15 residues. CDR3 DNA sequence: TGTGCCAGCAGTTTAACGGGGTACAGCTCCTACGAGCAGTACTTC. It translates to CASSLTGYSSYEQYF. The full variable domain, in which reference TRBV28 and TRBJ2-7 provide the parts outside the CDR3, is DVKVTQSSRYLVKRTGEKVFLECVQDMDHENMFWYRQDPGLGLRLIYFSYDVKMKEKGDIPEGYSVSREKKERFSLILESASTNQTSMYLCASSLTGYSSYEQYFGPGTRLTVT.

V and J are TRBV14 and TRBJ2-5; D ambiguous. The DNA end lines up better with TRBJ2-7; the J call may be wrong. This CDR3 has 13 residues. Per the germline V gene, CDR1 is SGHDN and CDR2 is FVKESK. CDR3 in DNA: TGTGCCAGCAGCAGGCGGTACTCCTACGAGCAGTACTTC. Translation: CASSRRYSYEQYF.

The CDR3 is CASSLARTNYGYTF. The DNA for the CDR3 is TGTGCCAGCAGCTTAGCCAGAACTAACTATGGCTACACCTTC. The chain couples TRBV7-2 to TRBJ1-2; D not resolved. Trimming took 0 bases from V and 0 from J, leaving 5 bases between them. CDR1 and CDR2 from the germline V gene are SGHTA and FQGNSA. The CDR3 consists of 14 residues.

This chain links TRBV28 with TRBJ2-2; D uncertain. The CDR3 runs to 15 residues. Germline V lookup: CDR1 MDHEN, CDR2 SYDVKM. The V end was cut by 7 bases, the J end by 1 base, with 13 bases between. Here the CDR3 DNA reads TGTGCCAGCACCCTTTTTCCAGGGAACACCGGGGAGCTGTTTTTT. Its translation: CASTLFPGNTGELFF.

The rearrangement links TRBV7-2 to TRBJ2-7, with D possibly being TRBD2 (7 bases). The V gene's germline CDR1 is SGHTA and CDR2 FQGNSA. Trimming removed 2 bases at V and 4 bases at J, with 18 bases between. The CDR3 loop spans 16 amino acids. The CDR3 sequence: CASSLRGAGQPYEQYF. For the CDR3, the DNA is TGTGCCAGCAGCTTACGGGGGGCCGGACAGCCGTACGAGCAGTACTTC.

V and J are TRBV6-5 and TRBJ1-2; the match to TRBD1 covers 9 bases. Per the germline V gene, CDR1 is MNHEY and CDR2 is SVGAGI. Trimming cost V 5 bases and J 3 bases; bases outside gene matches: 7. There are 15 residues in the CDR3. DNA of the CDR3: TGTGCCAGCAGTCTCCGGACAGGGGAGGACTATGGCTACACCTTC. It yields the protein CASSLRTGEDYGYTF.

The chain joins TRBV30 to TRBJ1-2; a possible D gene is TRBD1 (5 bases). Germline V gives CDR1 GTSNPN, CDR2 SVGIG (reference sequence). This CDR3 spans 12 amino acids. The V end was cut by 6 bases, the J end by 5 bases, with 13 bases between. The DNA for the CDR3 is TGTGCCTGCTTAGGGGAAGGGTATGGCTACACCTTC. Amino acids: CACLGEGYGYTF. Using reference TRBV30 and TRBJ1-2 for the parts outside the CDR3, the full variable domain is SQTIHQWPATLVQPVGSPLSLECTVEGTSNPNLYWYRQAAGRGLQLLFYSVGIGQISSEVPQNLSASRPQDRQFILSSKKLLLSDSGFYLCACLGEGYGYTFGSGTRLTVV.

This sequence joins TRBV30 and TRBJ1-1; no definite D call. Deletions cut 8 bases from V and 6 bases from J, with 19 bases between. Germline assignment: CDR1 GTSNPN and CDR2 SVGIG (reference sequence). This CDR3 spans 13 amino acids. The CDR3 region is CAGHYEEIPEAFF. CDR3 sequence (DNA): TGTGCCGGCCACTACGAGGAAATCCCTGAAGCTTTCTTT.

The chain is built from TRBV4-2 and TRBJ1-5, with D possibly matching TRBD1 (5 bases). The CDR3 length is 13 residues. V was shortened by 4 bases and J by 4 bases, with 8 bases between the two germline ends. CDR1 is LGHNA, CDR2 YNFKEQ, per germline. CDR3 protein: CASSRSGNQPQHF. DNA for the CDR3: TGTGCCAGCAGCCGATCAGGGAATCAGCCCCAGCATTTT.

This chain connects TRBV1 to TRBJ1-6. TRBV1 is a listed pseudogene. The CDR3 has 13 amino acids. The CDR3 is CTSSQALRSPLHF. The CDR3 nucleotides read TGCACCAGCAGCCAAGCTCTTCGGTCACCCCTCCACTTT.

This sequence joins TRBV30 and TRBJ1-2; 8 bases fit TRBD1. The CDR3 is 13 amino acids. CDR1 is GTSNPN and CDR2 is SVGIG in the germline V gene (reference sequence). V lost 5 bases and J lost 3; bases outside the gene matches: 5. The CDR3 reads CAWDRGGDYGYTF. The CDR3 nucleotides read TGTGCCTGGGACAGGGGCGGAGACTATGGCTACACCTTC.

The J gene is TRBJ2-5, the V gene TRBV10-1, with a possible D match to TRBD1 (6 bases). V gave up 0 bases and J gave up 1 base, with 9 bases separating them. This CDR3 comprises 15 residues. From germline, CDR1 is WNHNN and CDR2 SYGVQD (reference sequence). The CDR3 loop is CASSESGTTQETQYF. The DNA of the CDR3 is TGCGCCAGCAGTGAGTCCGGGACAACCCAAGAGACCCAGTACTTC.

The J gene is TRBJ1-4, the V gene TRBV30; the match to TRBD1 covers 8 bases. This CDR3 region has 14 residues. The J segment lost 7 bases and the V segment lost 0 bases, leaving 4 bases of the junction unmatched. Germline values: CDR1 GTSNPN, CDR2 SVGIG (reference sequence). The CDR3 loop reads CAWSVQGGAEKLFF. The CDR3 coding sequence is TGTGCCTGGAGTGTACAGGGGGGAGCTGAAAAACTGTTTTTT. Looking up the rest from reference TRBV30 and TRBJ1-4 gives the full variable domain: SQTIHQWPATLVQPVGSPLSLECTVEGTSNPNLYWYRQAAGRGLQLLFYSVGIGQISSEVPQNLSASRPQDRQFILSSKKLLLSDSGFYLCAWSVQGGAEKLFFGSGTQLSVL.

This sequence joins TRBV6-4 and TRBJ2-1; 10 bases agree with TRBD2. Germline V lookup: CDR1 MRHNA, CDR2 SNTAGT. V lost 0 bases, J lost 8 bases, and 1 base stayed unmatched. The CDR3 extends over 14 amino acids. The chain's CDR3 is CASSDSLAGDEQFF. The DNA for the CDR3 is TGTGCCAGCAGTGACTCGCTAGCGGGGGATGAGCAGTTCTTC.

This chain joins TRBV4-2 and TRBJ2-3; maybe TRBD2 (6 bases). Trimming shortened V by 1 base and J by 6 bases, and 14 bases separated the two germline ends. CDR1 and CDR2 (germline): LGHNA, YNFKEQ. The CDR3 extends over 15 amino acids. The CDR3 region is CASSQVVGEVDTQYF. The DNA for the CDR3 is TGTGCCAGCAGCCAAGTTGTAGGGGAGGTGGATACGCAGTATTTT.

Here the CDR3 reads CASSEALNQPQHF. The CDR3 DNA is TGTGCCAGCAGTGAAGCGTTAAATCAGCCCCAGCATTTT. The genes are TRBV6-1 and TRBJ1-5; D is unclear. The length of the CDR3 is 13 residues. Trimming left V 0 bases short and J 4 bases short, with 4 bases between. The germline V gene has CDR1 MNHNS and CDR2 SASEGT.

The rearrangement uses TRBV13 and TRBJ2-5; tentatively, D is TRBD1 (5 bases). Germline V gene lookup returns CDR1 PRHDT and CDR2 FYEKMQ (reference sequence). Deletions cut 0 bases from V and 0 bases from J, with 20 bases between. The CDR3 consists of 19 residues. CDR3 bases: TGTGCCAGCAGCTTAGGCCTAAAAGGTTTTGGGGCCCACCAAGAGACCCAGTACTTC. Translating it yields CASSLGLKGFGAHQETQYF.

V is TRBV7-9 and J is TRBJ2-2; TRBD2 matches 15 bases. CDR1 is SEHNR and CDR2 is FQNEAQ in the germline V gene (reference sequence). The ends lost 5 bases at V and 7 bases at J; junction bases unmatched: 8. CDR3 length: 17 amino acids. The CDR3 region is CASSQGLAGGPDGELFF. In nucleotides, the CDR3 is TGTGCCAGCAGCCAAGGACTAGCGGGGGGGCCCGACGGGGAGCTGTTTTTT. The whole variable domain, remainder taken from reference TRBV7-9 and TRBJ2-2, is DTGVSQNPRHKITKRGQNVTFRCDPISEHNRLYWYRQTLGQGPEFLTYFQNEAQLEKSRLLSDRFSAERPKGSFSTLEIQRTEQGDSAMYLCASSQGLAGGPDGELFFGEGSRLTVL.

This chain connects TRBV15 to TRBJ2-3, with a possible D match to TRBD2 (5 bases). Between the trimmed V and J ends, which lost 3 bases and 6 bases, there was a span of 7 bases. The CDR3 runs to 12 residues. Germline lookup yields CDR1 LNHNV and CDR2 YYDKDF (reference sequence). CDR3 coding DNA: TGTGCCACCAGCAGTCGAGGGGATACGCAGTATTTT. Its translation: CATSSRGDTQYF. Drawing the rest from reference TRBV15 and TRBJ2-3, the complete variable domain is DAMVIQNPRYQVTQFGKPVTLSCSQTLNHNVMYWYQQKSSQAPKLLFHYYDKDFNNEADTPDNFQSRRPNTSFCFLDIRSPGLGDTAMYLCATSSRGDTQYFGPGTRLTVL.

The rearrangement uses TRBV4-1 and TRBJ2-7, with D perhaps matching TRBD2 (5 bases). The germline V gene encodes CDR1 MGHRA and CDR2 YSYEKL. The CDR3 has 16 residues. V lost 2 bases, J lost 2 bases, and 16 bases lay in between. In DNA form, the CDR3 reads TGCGCCAGCAGCCAATGGGCAGGTAGCGCCGCCTACGAGCAGTACTTC. Its translation is CASSQWAGSAAYEQYF.

The chain carries TRBV5-6 and TRBJ2-7; D is perhaps TRBD1 (5 bases). The germline V and J ends were trimmed by 0 bases and 7 bases, with 14 bases remaining between them. Germline values: CDR1 SGHDT, CDR2 YYEEEE. This CDR3 has 14 residues. The CDR3 bases are TGTGCCAGCAGCTTGGGGCAGGGATTGAGGGAGCAGTACTTC. Encoded protein: CASSLGQGLREQYF. The whole variable domain, filled in from reference TRBV5-6 and TRBJ2-7, reads DAGVTQSPTHLIKTRGQQVTLRCSPKSGHDTVSWYQQALGQGPQFIFQYYEEEERQRGNFPDRFSGHQFPNYSSELNVNALLLGDSALYLCASSLGQGLREQYFGPGTRLTVT.

With respect to this clone: This same CDR3 is encoded by further DNA sequences in the sample. This chain connects TRBV29-1 to TRBJ1-2, with TRBD1 as a possible D gene (5 bases). Trimming took off 7 bases at V and 10 bases at J, with 16 bases between the two ends. CDR3 length: 11 amino acids. The germline gives CDR1 SQVTM, CDR2 ANQGSEA. This CDR3 reads CSADPTELYTF. CDR3 nucleotide sequence: TGCAGCGCAGACCCGACAGAACTCTACACCTTC.

This chain links TRBV10-1 with TRBJ2-3; TRBD2 matches at 8 bases. V lost 7 bases, J lost 2 bases, and 5 bases stayed unmatched. This CDR3 has 14 amino acids. The germline CDR1 and CDR2 sequences are WNHNN and SYGVQD (reference sequence). The CDR3 coding sequence is TGCGCCAGCAAAAGCGGGGGAATCACAGATACGCAGTATTTT. Translation gives CASKSGGITDTQYF.